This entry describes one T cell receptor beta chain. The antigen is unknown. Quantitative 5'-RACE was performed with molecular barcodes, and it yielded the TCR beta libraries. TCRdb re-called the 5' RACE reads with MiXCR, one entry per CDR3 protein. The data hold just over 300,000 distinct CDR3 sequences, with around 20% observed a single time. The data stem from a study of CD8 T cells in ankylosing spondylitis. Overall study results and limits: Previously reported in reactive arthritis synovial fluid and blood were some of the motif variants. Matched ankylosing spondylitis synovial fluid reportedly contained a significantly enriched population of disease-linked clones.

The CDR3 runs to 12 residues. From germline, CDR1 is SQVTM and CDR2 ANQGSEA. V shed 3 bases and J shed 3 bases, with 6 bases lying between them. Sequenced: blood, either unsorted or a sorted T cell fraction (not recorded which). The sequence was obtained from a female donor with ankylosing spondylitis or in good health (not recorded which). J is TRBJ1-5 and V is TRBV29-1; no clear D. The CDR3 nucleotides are TGCAGCGTTGAGAGGAACAATCAGCCCCAGCATTTT. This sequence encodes CSVERNNQPQHF.